This TCR beta chain derives from a study of somatic mutations in cytotoxic T cells in rheumatoid arthritis. Study at large: Right after diagnosis, and before any treatment had started, patient peripheral blood (almost 31 ml EDTA) was drawn.

Turning to this clone: The antigen is unknown.

V lost 4 bases, J lost 11 bases, and 9 bases stayed unmatched. The length of the CDR3 is 15 residues. Germline CDR1 reads MDHEN; CDR2 reads SYDVKM. General study findings and limits: Patients with rheumatoid arthritis showed a slight underrepresentation of TRBV07, a finding that was never subjected to any adjustment for multiple comparisons.

As originally analysed: The authors compared patient CD8+ clones larger than 1% against published virus-specific TCRB sequences. Only a few of these clones matched. TCRdb's table, derived via immunoSEQ multiplex PCR, lists solely in-frame clones and lacks some. That table gives V, J and clone size, and the DNA gave D and trimming. The sample yields a few thousand clones, roughly three quarters seen once. The V gene is TRBV28, the J gene TRBJ2-1, with 12 positions matching TRBD2. This receptor was obtained from a man aged 65 to 85 with rheumatoid arthritis. The sample was CD8+ T cells sorted from blood. CDR3 DNA: TGTGCCAGCAGTTCTACTAGCGGGAGGAACCTAAAGCAGTTCTTC. Translating it yields CASSSTSGRNLKQFF.